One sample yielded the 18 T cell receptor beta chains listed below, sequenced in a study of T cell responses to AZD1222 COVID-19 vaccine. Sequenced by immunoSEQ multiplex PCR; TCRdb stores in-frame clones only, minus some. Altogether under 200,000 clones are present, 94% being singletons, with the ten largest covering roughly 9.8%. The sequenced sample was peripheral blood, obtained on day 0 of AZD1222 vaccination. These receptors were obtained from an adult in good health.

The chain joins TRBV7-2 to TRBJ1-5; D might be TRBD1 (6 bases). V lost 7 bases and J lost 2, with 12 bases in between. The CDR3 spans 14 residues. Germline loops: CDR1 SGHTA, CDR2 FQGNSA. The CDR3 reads CASTSRGGNQPQHF. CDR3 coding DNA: TGTGCCAGCACCTCCAGGGGTGGCAATCAGCCCCAGCATTTT.

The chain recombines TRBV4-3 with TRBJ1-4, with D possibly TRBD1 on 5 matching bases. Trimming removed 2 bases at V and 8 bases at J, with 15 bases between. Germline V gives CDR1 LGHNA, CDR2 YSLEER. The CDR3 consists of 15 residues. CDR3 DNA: TGCGCCAGCAGCCAAACGGGGCATTCCGGGGAAAAACTGTTTTTT. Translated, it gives CASSQTGHSGEKLFF.

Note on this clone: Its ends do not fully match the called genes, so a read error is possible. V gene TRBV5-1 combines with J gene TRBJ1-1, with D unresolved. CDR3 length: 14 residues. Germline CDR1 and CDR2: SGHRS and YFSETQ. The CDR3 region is CANSLKGSDTEAFF. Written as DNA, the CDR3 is TGCGCCAACAGCTTAAAAGGGAGTGACACTGAAGCTTTCTTT.

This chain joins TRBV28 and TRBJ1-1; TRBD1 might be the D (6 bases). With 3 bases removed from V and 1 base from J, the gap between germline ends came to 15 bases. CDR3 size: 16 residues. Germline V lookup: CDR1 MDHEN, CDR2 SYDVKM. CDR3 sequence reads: CASSFSGVGGNTEAFF. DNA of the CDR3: TGTGCCAGCAGTTTCTCAGGGGTTGGGGGGAACACTGAAGCTTTCTTT.

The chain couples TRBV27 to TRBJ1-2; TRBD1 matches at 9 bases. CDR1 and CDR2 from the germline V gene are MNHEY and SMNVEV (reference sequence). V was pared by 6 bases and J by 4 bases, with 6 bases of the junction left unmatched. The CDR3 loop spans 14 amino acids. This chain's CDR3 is CASRPGQGGYGYTF. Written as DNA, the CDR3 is TGTGCCAGCAGACCGGGACAGGGTGGCTATGGCTACACCTTC.

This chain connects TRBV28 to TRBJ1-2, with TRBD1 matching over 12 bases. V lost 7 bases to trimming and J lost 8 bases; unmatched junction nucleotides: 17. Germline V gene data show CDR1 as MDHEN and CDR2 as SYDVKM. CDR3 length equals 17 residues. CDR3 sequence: CASTLPSRDRGRGGYTF. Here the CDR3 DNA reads TGTGCCAGCACCCTACCCTCCCGGGACAGGGGGCGGGGGGGCTACACCTTC.

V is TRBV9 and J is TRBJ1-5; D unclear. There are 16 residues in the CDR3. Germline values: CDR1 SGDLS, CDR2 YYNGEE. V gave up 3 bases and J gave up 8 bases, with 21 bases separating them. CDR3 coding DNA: TGTGCCAGCAGCGGAATACTCAGGCCTCCTAGGGAGCCCCAGCATTTT. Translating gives CASSGILRPPREPQHF.

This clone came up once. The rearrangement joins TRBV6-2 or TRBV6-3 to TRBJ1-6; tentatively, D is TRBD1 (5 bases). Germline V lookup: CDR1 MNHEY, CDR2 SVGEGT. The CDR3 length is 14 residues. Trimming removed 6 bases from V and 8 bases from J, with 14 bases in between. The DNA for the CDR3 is TGTGCCAGCAGCGTGGGAAGGGGAGATTCACCCCTCCACTTT. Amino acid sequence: CASSVGRGDSPLHF.

DNA of the CDR3: TGTGCCAGCAGTTTATCTCAAAGCACAGATACGCAGTATTTT. It encodes CASSLSQSTDTQYF. The chain uses TRBV27 and TRBJ2-3; D is ambiguous. Trimming took off 0 bases at V and 0 bases at J, with 4 bases between the two ends. Germline CDR1 MNHEY, CDR2 SMNVEV (reference sequence). This CDR3 spans 14 amino acids.

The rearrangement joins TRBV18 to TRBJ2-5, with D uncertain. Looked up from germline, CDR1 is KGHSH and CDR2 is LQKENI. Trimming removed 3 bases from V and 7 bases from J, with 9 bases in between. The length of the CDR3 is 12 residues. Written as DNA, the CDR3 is TGTGCCAGCTCACCGGATGTGGCGACCCAGTACTTC. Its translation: CASSPDVATQYF.

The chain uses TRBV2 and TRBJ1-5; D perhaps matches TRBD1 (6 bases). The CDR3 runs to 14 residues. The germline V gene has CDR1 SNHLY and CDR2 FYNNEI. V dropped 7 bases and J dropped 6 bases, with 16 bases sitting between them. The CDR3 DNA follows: TGTGCCAGCACCCGAGGGGGGGGTGGTCAGCCCCAGCATTTT. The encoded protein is CASTRGGGGQPQHF.

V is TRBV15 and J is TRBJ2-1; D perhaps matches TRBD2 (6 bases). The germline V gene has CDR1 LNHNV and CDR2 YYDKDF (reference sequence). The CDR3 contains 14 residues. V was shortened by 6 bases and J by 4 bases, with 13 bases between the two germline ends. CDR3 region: CATSRAGRYNEQFF. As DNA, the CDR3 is TGTGCCACCAGTCGGGCGGGAAGGTACAATGAGCAGTTCTTC.

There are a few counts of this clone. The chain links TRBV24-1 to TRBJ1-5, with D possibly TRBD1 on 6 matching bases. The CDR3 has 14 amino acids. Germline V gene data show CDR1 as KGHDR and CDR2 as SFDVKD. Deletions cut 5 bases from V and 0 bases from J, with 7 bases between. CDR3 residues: CATSAGASNQPQHF. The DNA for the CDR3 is TGTGCCACCAGTGCGGGGGCTAGCAATCAGCCCCAGCATTTT.

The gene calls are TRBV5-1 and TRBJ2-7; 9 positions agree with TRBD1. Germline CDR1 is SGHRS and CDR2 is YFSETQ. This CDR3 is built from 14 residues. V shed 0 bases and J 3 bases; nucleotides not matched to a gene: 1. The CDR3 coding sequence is TGCGCCAGCAGCTTGGGACAGGGGGGCTACGAGCAGTACTTC. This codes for CASSLGQGGYEQYF.

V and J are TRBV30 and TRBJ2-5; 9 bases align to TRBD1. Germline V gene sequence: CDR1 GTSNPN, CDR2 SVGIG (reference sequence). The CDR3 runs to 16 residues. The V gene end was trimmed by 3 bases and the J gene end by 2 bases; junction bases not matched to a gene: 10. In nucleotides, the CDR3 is TGTGCCTGGAGCGGACAGGGGCCCGGAGGTCAAGAGACCCAGTACTTC. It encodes CAWSGQGPGGQETQYF.

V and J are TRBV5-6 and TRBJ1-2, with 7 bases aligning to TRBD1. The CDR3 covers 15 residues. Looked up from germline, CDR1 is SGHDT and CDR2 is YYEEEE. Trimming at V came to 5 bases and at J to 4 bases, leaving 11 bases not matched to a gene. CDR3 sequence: CASRDGQEVGYGYTF. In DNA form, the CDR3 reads TGTGCCAGCAGGGACGGACAGGAAGTTGGCTATGGCTACACCTTC.

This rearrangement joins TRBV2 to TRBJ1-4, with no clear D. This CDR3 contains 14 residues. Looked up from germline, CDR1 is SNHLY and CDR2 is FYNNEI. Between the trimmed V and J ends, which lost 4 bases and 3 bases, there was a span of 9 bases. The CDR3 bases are TGTGCCAGCAGTGTGAGGGTGGCTAATGAAAAACTGTTTTTT. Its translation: CASSVRVANEKLFF.

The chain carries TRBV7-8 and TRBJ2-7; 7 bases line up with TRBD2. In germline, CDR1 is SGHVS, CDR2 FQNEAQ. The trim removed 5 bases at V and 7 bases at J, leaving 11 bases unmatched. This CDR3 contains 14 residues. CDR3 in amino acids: CASSQRLAGEEQYF. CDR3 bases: TGTGCCAGCAGCCAAAGACTAGCCGGGGAAGAGCAGTACTTC.